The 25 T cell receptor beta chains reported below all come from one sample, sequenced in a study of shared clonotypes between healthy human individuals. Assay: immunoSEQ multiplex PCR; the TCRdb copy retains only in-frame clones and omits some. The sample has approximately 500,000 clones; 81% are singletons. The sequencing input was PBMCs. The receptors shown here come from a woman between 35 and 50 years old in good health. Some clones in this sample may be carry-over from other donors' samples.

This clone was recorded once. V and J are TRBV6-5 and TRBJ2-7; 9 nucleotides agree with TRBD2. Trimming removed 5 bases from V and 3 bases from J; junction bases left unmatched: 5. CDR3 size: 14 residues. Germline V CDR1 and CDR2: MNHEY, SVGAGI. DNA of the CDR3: TGTGCCAGCAGTCCCCTAGCGGGGAGCTACGAGCAGTACTTC. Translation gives CASSPLAGSYEQYF.

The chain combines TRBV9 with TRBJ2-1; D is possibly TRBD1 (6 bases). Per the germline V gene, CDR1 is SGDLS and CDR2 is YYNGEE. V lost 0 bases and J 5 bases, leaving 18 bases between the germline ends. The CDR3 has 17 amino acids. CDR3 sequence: CASSVGGPWGTNNEQFF. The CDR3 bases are TGTGCCAGCAGCGTAGGAGGGCCTTGGGGGACAAACAATGAGCAGTTCTTC. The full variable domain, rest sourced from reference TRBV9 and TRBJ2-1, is DSGVTQTPKHLITATGQRVTLRCSPRSGDLSVYWYQQSLDQGLQFLIQYYNGEERAKGNILERFSAQQFPDLHSELNLSSLELGDSALYFCASSVGGPWGTNNEQFFGPGTRLTVL.

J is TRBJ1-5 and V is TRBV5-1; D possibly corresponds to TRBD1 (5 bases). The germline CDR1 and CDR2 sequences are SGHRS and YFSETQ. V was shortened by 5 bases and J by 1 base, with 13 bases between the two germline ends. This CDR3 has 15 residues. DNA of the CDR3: TGCGCCAGCAGATGGGGGGTCGGGAGCAATCAGCCCCAGCATTTT. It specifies CASRWGVGSNQPQHF.

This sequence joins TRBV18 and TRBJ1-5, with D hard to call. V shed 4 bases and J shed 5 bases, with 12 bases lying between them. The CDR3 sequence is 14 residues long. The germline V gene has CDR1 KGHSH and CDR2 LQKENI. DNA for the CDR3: TGTGCCAGCTCACTCGGAACAGTATATCAGCCCCAGCATTTT. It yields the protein CASSLGTVYQPQHF.

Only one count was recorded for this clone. The CDR3, as DNA: TGTGCCAGCAGTGTAGGGACACTTACTGGAAACACCATATATTTT. Amino acid sequence: CASSVGTLTGNTIYF. The chain employs TRBV28 and TRBJ1-3; the D gene is possibly TRBD1 (6 bases). This CDR3 has 15 residues. Trimming took off 5 bases at V and 2 bases at J, with 13 bases between the two ends. Per the germline V gene, CDR1 is MDHEN and CDR2 is SYDVKM. The full variable domain, with the rest looked up from reference TRBV28 and TRBJ1-3, is DVKVTQSSRYLVKRTGEKVFLECVQDMDHENMFWYRQDPGLGLRLIYFSYDVKMKEKGDIPEGYSVSREKKERFSLILESASTNQTSMYLCASSVGTLTGNTIYFGEGSWLTVV.

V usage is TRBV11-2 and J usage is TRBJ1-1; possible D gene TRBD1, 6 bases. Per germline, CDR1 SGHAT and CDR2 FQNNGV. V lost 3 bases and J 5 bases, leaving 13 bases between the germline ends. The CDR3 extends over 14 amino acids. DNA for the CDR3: TGTGCCAGCAGCTTGGCCGACAGGTGGACTGAAGCTTTCTTT. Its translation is CASSLADRWTEAFF.

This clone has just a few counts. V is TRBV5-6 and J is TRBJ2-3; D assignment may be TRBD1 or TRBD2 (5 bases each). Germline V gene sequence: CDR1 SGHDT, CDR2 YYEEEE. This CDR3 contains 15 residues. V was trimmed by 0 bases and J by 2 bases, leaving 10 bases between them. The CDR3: CASSLAGPFTDTQYF. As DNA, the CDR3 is TGTGCCAGCAGCTTGGCGGGACCCTTCACAGATACGCAGTATTTT.

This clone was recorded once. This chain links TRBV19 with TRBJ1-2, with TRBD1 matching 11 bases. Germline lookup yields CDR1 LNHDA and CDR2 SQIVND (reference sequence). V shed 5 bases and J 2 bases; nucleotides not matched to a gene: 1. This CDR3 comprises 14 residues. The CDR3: CASSRDRGNYGYTF. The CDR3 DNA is TGTGCCAGTAGTCGGGACAGGGGGAACTATGGCTACACCTTC.

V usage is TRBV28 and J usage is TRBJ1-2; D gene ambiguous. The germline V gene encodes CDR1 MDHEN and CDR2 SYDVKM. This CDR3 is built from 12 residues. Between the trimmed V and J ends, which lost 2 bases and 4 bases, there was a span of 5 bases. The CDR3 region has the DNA TGTGCCAGCAGTTTAGATATCTATGGCTACACCTTC. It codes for CASSLDIYGYTF.

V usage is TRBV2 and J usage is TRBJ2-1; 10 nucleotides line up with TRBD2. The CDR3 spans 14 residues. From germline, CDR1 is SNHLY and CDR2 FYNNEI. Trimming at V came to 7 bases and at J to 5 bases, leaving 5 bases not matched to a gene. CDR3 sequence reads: CASTSGSSHNEQFF. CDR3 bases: TGTGCCAGCACTAGCGGGAGCTCTCACAATGAGCAGTTCTTC.

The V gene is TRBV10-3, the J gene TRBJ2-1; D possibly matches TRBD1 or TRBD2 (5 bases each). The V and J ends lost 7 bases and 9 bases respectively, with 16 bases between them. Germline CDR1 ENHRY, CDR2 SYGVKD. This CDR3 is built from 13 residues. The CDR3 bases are TGTGCCATCAAAACGAGGGACGCGGGTGAGCAGTTCTTC. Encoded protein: CAIKTRDAGEQFF.

CDR3 residues: CASSLDATPNEKLFF. The DNA for the CDR3 is TGTGCCAGCAGCTTGGACGCCACCCCTAATGAAAAACTGTTTTTT. This rearrangement joins TRBV5-4 to TRBJ1-4; the D is unclear. This CDR3 spans 15 amino acids. Germline V gives CDR1 SGHNT, CDR2 YYREEE (reference sequence). V lost 0 bases to trimming and J lost 3 bases, with 9 bases between them.

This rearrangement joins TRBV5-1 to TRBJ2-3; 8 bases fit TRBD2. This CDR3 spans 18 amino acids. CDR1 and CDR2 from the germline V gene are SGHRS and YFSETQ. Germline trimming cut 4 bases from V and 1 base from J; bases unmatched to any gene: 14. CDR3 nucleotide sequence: TGCGCCAGCAGCCCCGGCCTAGCGGGTCATGTGGGCACAGATACGCAGTATTTT. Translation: CASSPGLAGHVGTDTQYF. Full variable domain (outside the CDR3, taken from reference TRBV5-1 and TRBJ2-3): KAGVTQTPRYLIKTRGQQVTLSCSPISGHRSVSWYQQTPGQGLQFLFEYFSETQRNKGNFPGRFSGRQFSNSRSEMNVSTLELGDSALYLCASSPGLAGHVGTDTQYFGPGTRLTVL.

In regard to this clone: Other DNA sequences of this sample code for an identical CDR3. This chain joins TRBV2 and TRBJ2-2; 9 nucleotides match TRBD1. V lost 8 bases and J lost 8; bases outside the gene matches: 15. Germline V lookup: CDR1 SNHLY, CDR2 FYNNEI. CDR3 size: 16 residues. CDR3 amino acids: CASSWTGVGLTGELFF. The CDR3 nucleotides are TGTGCCAGCTCCTGGACAGGGGTCGGTCTCACTGGGGAGCTGTTTTTT.

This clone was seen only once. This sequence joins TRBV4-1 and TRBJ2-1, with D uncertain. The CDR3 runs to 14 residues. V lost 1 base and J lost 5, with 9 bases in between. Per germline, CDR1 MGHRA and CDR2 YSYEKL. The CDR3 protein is CASSQGAANNEQFF. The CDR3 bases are TGCGCCAGCAGCCAAGGCGCCGCCAACAATGAGCAGTTCTTC.

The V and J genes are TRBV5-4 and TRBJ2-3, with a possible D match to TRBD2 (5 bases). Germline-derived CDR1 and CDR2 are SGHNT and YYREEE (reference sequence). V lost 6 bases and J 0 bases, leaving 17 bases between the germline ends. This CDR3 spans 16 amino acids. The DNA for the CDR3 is TGTGCCAGCACCGACCGGCGGCGGGTTAGCACAGATACGCAGTATTTT. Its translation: CASTDRRRVSTDTQYF.

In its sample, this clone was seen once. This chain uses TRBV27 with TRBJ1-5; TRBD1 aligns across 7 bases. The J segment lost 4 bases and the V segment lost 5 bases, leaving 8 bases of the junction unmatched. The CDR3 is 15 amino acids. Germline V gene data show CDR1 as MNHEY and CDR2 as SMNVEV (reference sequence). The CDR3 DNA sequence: TGTGCCAGCAGTAGAGCGGGACAGACTAATCAGCCCCAGCATTTT. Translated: CASSRAGQTNQPQHF.

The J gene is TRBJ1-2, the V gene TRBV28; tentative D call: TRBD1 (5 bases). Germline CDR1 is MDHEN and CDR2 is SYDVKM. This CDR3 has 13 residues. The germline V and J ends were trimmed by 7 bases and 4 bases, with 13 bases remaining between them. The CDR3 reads CASTGGGVYGYTF. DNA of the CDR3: TGTGCCAGCACCGGTGGGGGGGTCTATGGCTACACCTTC.

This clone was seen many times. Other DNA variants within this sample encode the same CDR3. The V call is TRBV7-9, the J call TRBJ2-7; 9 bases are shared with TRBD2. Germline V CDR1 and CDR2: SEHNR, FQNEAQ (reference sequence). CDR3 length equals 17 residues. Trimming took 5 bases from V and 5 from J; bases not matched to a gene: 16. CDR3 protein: CASSASRGSGSSHEQYF. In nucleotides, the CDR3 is TGTGCCAGCAGCGCTTCCCGGGGTAGCGGGAGTTCCCACGAGCAGTACTTC.

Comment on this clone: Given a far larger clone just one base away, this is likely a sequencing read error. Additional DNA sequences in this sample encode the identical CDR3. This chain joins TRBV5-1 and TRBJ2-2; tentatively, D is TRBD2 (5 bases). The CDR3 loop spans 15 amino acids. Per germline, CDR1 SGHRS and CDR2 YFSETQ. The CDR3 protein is CASSIQGWNTGELFF. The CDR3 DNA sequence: TGCGCCAGCAGCATTCAAGGGTGGAACACCGGGGAGCTGTTTTTC.

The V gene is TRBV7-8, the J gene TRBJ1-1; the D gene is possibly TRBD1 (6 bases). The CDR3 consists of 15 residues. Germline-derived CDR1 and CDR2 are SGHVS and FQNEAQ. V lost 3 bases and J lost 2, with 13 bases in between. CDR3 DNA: TGTGCCAGCAGCTTCGAGACAGGTTATAACACTGAAGCTTTCTTT. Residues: CASSFETGYNTEAFF.

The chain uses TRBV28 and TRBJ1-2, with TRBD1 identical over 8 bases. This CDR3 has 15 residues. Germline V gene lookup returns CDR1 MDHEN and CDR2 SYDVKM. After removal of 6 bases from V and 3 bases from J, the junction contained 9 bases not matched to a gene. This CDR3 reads CASSARTGWDYGYTF. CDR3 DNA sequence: TGTGCCAGCAGCGCCCGGACAGGGTGGGACTATGGCTACACCTTC.

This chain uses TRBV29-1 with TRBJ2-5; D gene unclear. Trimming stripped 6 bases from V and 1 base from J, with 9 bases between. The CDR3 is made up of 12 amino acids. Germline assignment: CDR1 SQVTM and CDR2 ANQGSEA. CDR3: CSVGRLQETQYF. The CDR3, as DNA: TGCAGCGTGGGCCGACTCCAAGAGACCCAGTACTTC.

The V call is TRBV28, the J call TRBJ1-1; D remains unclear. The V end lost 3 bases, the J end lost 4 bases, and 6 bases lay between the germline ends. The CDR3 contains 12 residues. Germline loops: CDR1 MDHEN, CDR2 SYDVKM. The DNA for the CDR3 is TGTGCCAGCAGTTTCTTGGCCACTGAAGCTTTCTTT. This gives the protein CASSFLATEAFF. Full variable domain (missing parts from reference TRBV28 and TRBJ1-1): DVKVTQSSRYLVKRTGEKVFLECVQDMDHENMFWYRQDPGLGLRLIYFSYDVKMKEKGDIPEGYSVSREKKERFSLILESASTNQTSMYLCASSFLATEAFFGQGTRLTVV.

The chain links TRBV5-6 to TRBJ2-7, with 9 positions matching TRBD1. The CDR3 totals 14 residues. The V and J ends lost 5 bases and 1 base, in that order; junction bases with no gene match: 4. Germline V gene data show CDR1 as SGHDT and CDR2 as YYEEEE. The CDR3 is CASRWTGESYEQYF. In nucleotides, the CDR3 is TGTGCCAGCAGATGGACAGGGGAGTCCTACGAGCAGTACTTC.